This T cell receptor beta chain was sequenced during a study of T cell responses to AZD1222 COVID-19 vaccine (dated by TCRdb to the early 2020s). Describing the broader study: A total of under 250 trial participants underwent TCR sequencing, of whom some 200 had received two doses of AZD1222 and roughly 26 had received two doses of the MenACWY control vaccine. Enrollment into the trials was organized by age into subgroups of 18-55, 56-69 and 70-plus years, and those subgroups contained roughly 140, 27 and 60 TCR-sequenced participants, respectively. General study outcomes and caveats: After two AZD1222 doses, both the breadth and the depth of spike-specific TCRs were significantly higher than at day 0 and than in MenACWY recipients. Most participants were white British and females outnumbered males, and the authors suggested that clonal diversity may have been underestimated. The whole spike protein was spanned by vaccine-associated CD4 TCRs, and dominant responses were seen in regions 160-218 and 743-854. No day 14 peak-response samples were available, so repertoires were characterized only after the peak T cell response. The 56-69-year group was small, and its depth increase did not reach significance, likely because of low power. Conclusions about previously exposed vaccinees were limited because only a handful of AZD1222 recipients were SARS-CoV-2 seropositive at baseline. Reportedly, close to half of the unique spike-specific TCRs recognized epitopes lying outside the regions that are mutated in the B.1.351 and B.1.1.7 variants.

The CDR3 regions of human TCRbeta chains were analyzed by immunosequencing. On the authors' methods: Repertoire TCRs were matched against a reference library of SARS-CoV-2-specific TCRs generated with the MIRA antigen-specificity platform. Breadth was defined as the fraction of unique TCRs that were SARS-CoV-2-associated. Depth was defined as the fraction of total T cells that were SARS-CoV-2-associated. Each spike-specific TCR was assigned to its reactive spike region and to a CD4 or CD8 class using the MIRA data. Log10-transformed breadth and depth values were compared by one-way ANOVA with Sidak's multiple comparisons tests. The immuneACCESS repertoire file appears here via TCRdb, limited to in-frame rearrangements. These files lack a portion of the clones; in checked studies, under half of the deficit traces to unresolved V genes, and the cause of the others is not known. V and J calls and clone size are as listed in that table; D and trimming were resolved from the DNA. Counted in this sample were 80,000 to 90,000 clones; 70% to 90% of them appeared once. Approximately 5% of the sample rests with the top ten.

This sample's time point label indicates: baseline before first vaccination. Read against the paper, the sample's treatment or condition label means: meningococcal conjugate vaccine given as trial control. The vaccinee samples were drawn from two UK trials, COV001 and COV002, one of which was a single-blind randomized controlled phase 2/3 trial testing AZD1222 (ChAdOx1 nCoV-19) in healthy adults. Trial participant PBMC samples were collected at day 0 and day 28 after the second dose for TCRbeta chain sequencing. The CDR3 runs 17 amino acids, cysteine and phenylalanine included. The only DNA kept is the CDR3, 51 bases in frame from the first base. CDR1 and CDR2 are drawn from the germline V gene: MDHEN, SYDVKM. On this clone: Its antigen is unknown. Base qualities were left out, and no much larger clone turns up one base away.

The chain employs TRBV28 and TRBJ1-3, with the D segment possibly TRBD1 or TRBD2, each aligning over 5 bases. The tail of the sequence fits TRBJ2-2 better, so the J call may be wrong. The receptor's source is an adult in good health. This sample comprised peripheral blood, obtained on day 0 of MenACWY control vaccination. The CDR3 in this case is CASSPSRVGTRTGELFF. The DNA is TGTGCCAGCAGTCCCTCCCGGGTAGGGACGCGCACCGGGGAGCTGTTTTTT.